This T cell receptor (beta chain) is drawn from a study of cytomegalovirus exposure and HLA in healthy donors (dated by TCRdb to 2016 to 2017). Some background on the complete study: An earlier analysis of approximately 640 of the donors reported 250 to 350 Gb of sequence data and approximately 110 million unique TCR beta sequences from about 180 million T cells. Among roughly 370 genotyped donors of the cohort, an average of 235,054 unique TCR beta nucleotide sequences were sequenced per donor, 15% to 20% of them non-productive. To predict cytomegalovirus infection status, the study brought together high-throughput TCR immunosequencing, statistical association of individual TCRs with disease status, and machine learning. To decide whether each TCR beta V gene segment behaved as functional or pseudogenic, an earlier analysis of some 570 of the donors relied on high-throughput TCR beta sequencing. Roughly 5 DR-DQ haplotypes were handled as single units for association and clustering, since linkage in the cohort was strong. In a later analysis, previously published TCR beta repertoires from several hundred donors were re-analyzed and high-resolution HLA genotyping was added so that TCR occurrence patterns could be studied. Around 320 gigabases of sequencing data and tens of millions of unique TCR sequences were included in an early release covering around 650 HLA-typed donors. The study was designed to test whether signatures of past pathogen exposure could be identified by cataloging public T cell receptors. Using immunosequencing, the study profiled T cell repertoires from 666 subjects and related those repertoires to cytomegalovirus serostatus. In addition to the first cohort of around 670 subjects, a separate validation cohort of 130 or so different subjects was used. Of the roughly 400 genotyped donors, less than 90% were placed in the genetic ancestry cluster associated with self-reported Caucasian donors. Alongside the repertoire data, information on donor age, sex, ethnicity and CMV serostatus was compiled. Both class I and class II loci were covered by HLA typing, at four-digit resolution. The number of donors typed differed by locus, with about 629-630 for A, B, C, DRB1 and DQB1, roughly 520 for DQA1, 600 to 610 for DPA1, and around 450 for DPB1. In the later analysis, no new phenotypic data were used to find candidate immune exposures; instead, reliance was placed on TCR beta sequences and their occurrence across donors. Genome-wide SNP genotypes for about three fifths of the roughly 670 donors were used in a later genetic analysis, which treated that subset as a discovery cohort. All discovery cohort repertoires had been generated using a single sequencing platform.

The method was the immunoSEQ multiplex PCR assay. A mixture of 60 forward primers for TCR Vbeta segments and 13 reverse primers for TCR Jbeta segments was used in the multiplex PCR. Amplification of the CDR3 region of rearranged TCR beta genes was performed with a multiplex PCR assay on genomic DNA. The amplified TCR beta libraries were sequenced on the Illumina HiSeq System as 87-base-pair reads. Concerning the study's data processing: A later analysis tallied around 82 million unique TCR beta chains across the 666 repertoires, and about 12 million of those chains were shared by two or more donors. A nearest-neighbor algorithm error-corrected the raw reads and collapsed the reads into unique sequences, merging closely related sequences to remove PCR and sequencing errors. V, D and J gene segments were assigned by aligning CDR3 sequences to IMGT reference sequences. For a sequence to be retained, a match of at least six nucleotides was required to both a V gene segment and a J gene segment. Rearrangements were classified as productive when the CDR3 lacked stop codons and remained in frame with V and J, and all other rearrangements were classified as non-productive. Following IMGT convention, CDR3 was defined as the stretch from the second conserved V-encoded cysteine to the conserved J-encoded phenylalanine. Sequences without an unambiguous match to a single V gene segment were excluded from the earlier analysis of about 600 of the donors. An earlier analysis of under 750 of the donors called V segments functional above 56.7% productive rearrangements and segregating when the between-donor standard deviation exceeded 5%. A statistical classification framework was built for diagnosing cytomegalovirus status from the catalog of TCR beta chain sequences. In a later analysis, TCR nucleotide sequences were compared against IMGT/GENE-DB human TR gene sequences so that V and J genes could be assigned. A later analysis assigned CDR3 sequences and most-parsimonious VDJ recombination scenarios with the TCRdist pipeline. In a later analysis, each TCR beta chain was defined by its CDR3 amino acid sequence together with its V-gene family, and reads lacking a unique V-gene family were excluded. To address suspected cross-contamination and a sequencing artifact, a later analysis removed around 590 highly shared, low-generation-probability nucleotide sequences. In a later analysis, a clonal expansion index was calculated for each public chain from normalized within-repertoire ranks of inferred template counts. In a later analysis, generation probabilities were computed using a VDJ recombination model fitted to out-of-frame rearrangements, and the results were checked against IGoR. In a later analysis, TCR-TCR, TCR-HLA and TCR-CMV co-occurrence was scored with hypergeometric tests, and a repertoire-size bias correction was applied to TCR pairs. A later analysis estimated false discovery rates by permuting HLA or CMV assignments 20 times. In a later analysis, co-occurring TCRs were grouped using DBSCAN, and TCRdist sequence similarity was added for clustering within HLA-allele-positive subsets. Co-occurrence clustering excluded repertoires with fewer than 30,000 or more than 120,000 public chains, plus five with anomalous nucleotide sharing. This immuneACCESS table, as held by TCRdb, lists in-frame sequences with V and J called but not all clones. Of the missing ones, under half trace to an unresolved V gene in checked studies; the others have no known cause. The V and J calls and clone size are taken from that table; D and trimming were inferred from the DNA. This sample comprises roughly 150,000 clones, about two thirds of them detected only once. The ten largest clones take up approximately 2.3% of the sample.

V loses 5 bases, J loses 0 bases, and the germline ends lie 13 bases apart. Spanning cysteine to phenylalanine, the CDR3 consists of 14 amino acids. The entry retains the CDR3 DNA only, 42 bases that are in frame from base 1. Taken from the germline V gene, the CDR1 and CDR2 loops are SQVTM and ANQGSEA. The cohort was made up of roughly 670 healthy bone marrow donors. At the time of sampling, every cohort member was nominally healthy, though immune exposures that went unrecorded were likely present. The donor was CMV seropositive and was included in the group of some 290 seropositive cohort members. A peripheral blood sample was collected from each donor, and TCR beta sequencing was performed on peripheral blood mononuclear cells. The Qiagen DNeasy Blood Extraction Kit was used to extract genomic DNA from the blood cell samples. What the study reported, not specific to this receptor: Several of the top co-occurrence clusters appeared to be linked to parvovirus B19, influenza, CMV and Epstein-Barr virus, according to a later analysis. Cytomegalovirus status was reported to be diagnosed by the classifier with high specificity and sensitivity in both the original and validation cohorts. According to a later genetic analysis, donors in an Asian-associated ancestry cluster had fewer N-insertions in productive TCRs than the approximately 630-donor mean. While some public TCRs were present in many individuals, most TCR sequences turned up only very rarely across donors. A group of highly shared sequence variants was considered likely to be a technical artifact of the sequencing pipeline. Assigning TCR associations to individual alleles was difficult when HLA alleles, especially DR and DQ, strongly co-occurred. Some IMGT-functional V segments, including TRBV6-2 and TRBV6-3, could not be told apart with the 87-base-pair reads, so those segments were excluded. Linkage disequilibrium might explain the correlated functional status among segregating V segments, but an unknown experimental factor could not be ruled out. According to the authors, the approach could potentially be generalized to other disease states and immunological phenotypes. A further reported finding was that TCR beta sequences accurately predicted the HLA-A and HLA-B alleles for most subjects in the first cohort. The presence/absence analyses assumed that sequencing depth was roughly uniform across donors, and that assumption may not be true. In this cohort, only TCR beta chains were sequenced, and detectable features were limited by the absence of alpha or paired-chain data. In a later analysis, HLA-associated TCR beta chains showed more clonal expansion and lower generation probabilities than non-associated chains that were equally common. In the study, approximately 160 TCR beta chains were listed as associated with cytomegalovirus. Because counts were too low, roughly 16 rarely observed V segments, including chromosome 9 orphons, were excluded from the earlier analysis of roughly 580 of the donors. According to a later analysis, most CMV-associated TCR beta chains appeared to be HLA-restricted, and the HLA associations seemed to be driven largely by CMV exposure. An earlier analysis of approximately 590 of the donors showed that most TCR beta V segments appeared in productive rearrangements either about 90% or about 30% of the time, which broadly matched IMGT annotations. Because HLA typing was unavailable for some donors at each locus, only the typed subset was used in association tests. In vitro tests confirmed that a few of the cytomegalovirus-associated TCR beta chains recognize cytomegalovirus antigens. In a later analysis, TCR association rates were found to vary across HLA loci, with the most associated TCRs seen for DRB1 alleles and the fewest for HLA-C alleles. The only immune exposure information available for the cohort was CMV serostatus. An association between a missense DCLRE1C variant and V-gene and J-gene trimming of TCR beta chains was found in a later genetic analysis and replicated in an independent cohort. At a false discovery rate of 0.05, a later analysis linked roughly 17,000 TCR beta sequences to specific HLA alleles.

In this sample, this clone turned up once. Its specific antigen is unknown. Base qualities are not provided; no much larger clone lies one nucleotide away. The sample comprised PBMCs. Recombination joined TRBV29-1 with TRBJ2-5, with a weak D call of TRBD2 (6 bases match). The source of this sequence is a woman between 55 and 75 years old in good health and CMV-seropositive. At the DNA level, the sequence is TGCAGCGTTATACCTGGGACTTACCAAGAGACCCAGTACTTC. Protein translation: CSVIPGTYQETQYF.